The clone carrying this TCR beta chain occurred many times. Its antigen is undetermined. Trimming left V 3 bases short and J 6 bases short, with 12 bases between. The CDR3 has 13 amino acids. Germline V lookup: CDR1 LGHNA, CDR2 YSLEER. TCRdb reanalysed the 5' RACE reads using MiXCR and keeps one entry per CDR3 protein. Here the sample spans about 210,000 distinct CDR3 sequences, roughly a tenth being singletons. The sample belongs to a study of identical twins. Notes on the study in general: For monozygotic twins, models underestimated out-of-frame TCR alpha sharing.

The TCR sequence derives from a woman aged 18-29 years in good health. Material: memory (CD45RO+) T cells sorted from blood. V and J are TRBV4-3 and TRBJ2-7; D is possibly TRBD2 (6 bases). This chain's CDR3 is CASSQGEAGEQYF. Here the CDR3 DNA reads TGCGCCAGCAGCCAGGGGGAAGCGGGCGAGCAGTACTTC.